The 17 T cell receptor beta chains below all came from one sample that was sequenced in a study of blood T cells in healthy people across ages. PCR was performed a second time for about 7 to 12 cycles using a sample-barcoded 5' primer and a J-beta primer mix. TCRdb independently ran MiXCR on the 5' RACE reads; one entry per CDR3 protein. This table has 1.5 million to 1.8 million distinct CDR3 sequences, approximately 43% appearing once. Material for sequencing was blood. Every receptor here comes from a woman aged 18 to 35 in good health.

The chain employs TRBV19 and TRBJ2-5; either TRBD1 or TRBD2 may supply D (5 bases each). The CDR3 extends over 15 amino acids. V was clipped by 4 bases and J by 11 bases, with 23 bases between them. Germline lookup yields CDR1 LNHDA and CDR2 SQIVND (reference sequence). CDR3 region: CASSKPGTTYNEQYF. The CDR3 bases are TGTGCCAGTAGTAAACCCGGGACGACCTACAATGAGCAGTACTTC.

This clonotype occurred a few times. The chain combines TRBV4-1 with TRBJ1-1, with D hard to call. Trimming removed 5 bases from V and 3 bases from J, with 10 bases in between. Germline V gene data show CDR1 as MGHRA and CDR2 as YSYEKL. There are 13 residues in the CDR3. CDR3 DNA sequence: TGCGCCAGCAGCGACGGTTGGGACACTGAAGCTTTCTTT. Translating gives CASSDGWDTEAFF.

The V gene is TRBV6-2 or TRBV6-3, the J gene TRBJ1-5, with 7 bases lining up with TRBD1. This CDR3 is built from 16 residues. CDR1 and CDR2 from the germline V gene are MNHEY and SVGEGT. With 0 bases clipped from V and 1 base from J, the junction kept 3 bases outside the gene matches. The CDR3 here is CASSYSTRGSNQPQHF. As DNA, the CDR3 is TGTGCCAGCAGTTACTCGACCAGGGGGAGCAATCAGCCCCAGCATTTT.

J is TRBJ2-1 and V is TRBV11-2; 11 nucleotides align to TRBD1. V lost 5 bases, J lost 6 bases, and 12 bases stayed unmatched. Germline CDR1 and CDR2: SGHAT and FQNNGV. The CDR3 totals 17 residues. The CDR3 region is CASSRGQGGLLSNEQFF. CDR3 DNA: TGTGCCAGCAGCCGGGGACAGGGGGGTCTACTCAGCAATGAGCAGTTCTTC.

This clonotype has just a few counts. The genes are TRBV29-1 and TRBJ2-1; 8 positions match TRBD1. After removal of 4 bases from V and 6 bases from J, the junction contained 11 bases not matched to a gene. The CDR3 sequence is 15 residues long. CDR1 is SQVTM, CDR2 ANQGSEA, per germline. The DNA of the CDR3 is TGCAGCGTTGTAGTTCTTCAGGGGGCGGGCAATGAGCAGTTCTTC. Translating it yields CSVVVLQGAGNEQFF.

This clonotype appeared a few times. The CDR3 DNA sequence: TGTGCCAGCAGCTCCGGGTCTATCTATGGCTACACCTTC. It specifies CASSSGSIYGYTF. The rearrangement uses TRBV7-9 and TRBJ1-2; D remains unclear. V was shortened by 4 bases and J by 4 bases, with 10 bases between the two germline ends. Germline V gene lookup returns CDR1 SEHNR and CDR2 FQNEAQ (reference sequence). This CDR3 is built from 13 residues.

This sequence joins TRBV6-6 and TRBJ1-1; D is ambiguous. The CDR3 covers 11 residues. Trimming took 4 bases from V and 10 from J, leaving 10 bases between them. The germline V gene encodes CDR1 MNHNY and CDR2 SVGAGI (reference sequence). In nucleotides, the CDR3 is TGTGCCAGCAGTTCCGGATTGCTAGCTTTCTTT. This sequence encodes CASSSGLLAFF.

V and J are TRBV28 and TRBJ2-3; 8 nucleotides match TRBD1. CDR3 length: 17 amino acids. Germline CDR1 is MDHEN and CDR2 is SYDVKM. J lost 5 bases, V lost 2 bases, and 12 bases had no gene match. CDR3 region: CASSLRRMTGVGDTQYF. The CDR3, as DNA: TGTGCCAGCAGTTTAAGGCGGATGACAGGGGTGGGAGATACGCAGTATTTT.

This clonotype was observed many times. This rearrangement joins TRBV7-8 to TRBJ2-4; D call uncertain. Germline CDR1 is SGHVS and CDR2 is FQNEAQ. V gave up 3 bases and J gave up 8 bases, with 8 bases separating them. The CDR3 sequence is 12 residues long. The CDR3 nucleotides are TGTGCCAGCAGCTTCTCCGGTTACATTCAGTACTTC. Translated, it gives CASSFSGYIQYF.

CDR3 protein: CASSQTSTRELFF. CDR3 coding DNA: TGTGCCAGCAGCCAAACTTCGACCAGGGAGCTGTTTTTT. V and J are TRBV4-2 and TRBJ2-2; unclear D gene. Trimming left V 2 bases short and J 9 bases short, with 10 bases between. The germline gives CDR1 LGHNA, CDR2 YNFKEQ. This CDR3 is 13 amino acids long.

This clonotype was detected a few times. The chain joins TRBV12-5 to TRBJ2-1, with unresolved D. The CDR3 is made up of 13 amino acids. CDR1 is LGHNT and CDR2 is FRNRAP in the germline V gene. The V end lost 5 bases, the J end lost 8 bases, and 13 bases lay between the germline ends. The CDR3 is CASGVSILDEQFF. The CDR3 DNA reads as TGTGCTAGTGGTGTATCGATTCTTGATGAGCAGTTCTTC.

This chain uses TRBV27 with TRBJ2-1, with 9 bases aligning to TRBD1. V lost 3 bases and J lost 10; bases outside the gene matches: 7. Germline V gene sequence: CDR1 MNHEY, CDR2 SMNVEV (reference sequence). This CDR3 has 14 amino acids. Here the CDR3 reads CASSFGTGTTEQFF. CDR3 nucleotide sequence: TGTGCCAGCAGTTTTGGGACAGGGACTACGGAGCAGTTCTTC.

V gene TRBV29-1 combines with J gene TRBJ2-5; D could derive from TRBD1 or TRBD2 (5 bases each). V lost 3 bases and J 5 bases, leaving 7 bases between the germline ends. From germline, CDR1 is SQVTM and CDR2 ANQGSEA. The CDR3 consists of 11 residues. The CDR3 here is CSVEWGETQYF. The CDR3, as DNA: TGCAGCGTTGAGTGGGGGGAGACCCAGTACTTC.

This clonotype has more than one count but fewer than ten. This chain connects TRBV12-3 or TRBV12-4 to TRBJ1-2, with unresolved D. V shed 5 bases and J shed 7 bases, with 14 bases lying between them. The CDR3 length is 13 residues. In DNA, the CDR3 is TGTGCCAGCAGTAACACTGTAGTTAGTGGCTACACCTTC. As protein: CASSNTVVSGYTF.

The CDR3 nucleotides are TGTGCCAGCAGCTTGATGAATAGCAATCAGCCCCAGCATTTT. Amino acid sequence: CASSLMNSNQPQHF. The genes are TRBV5-5 and TRBJ1-5; D unresolved. The V and J ends lost 1 base and 0 bases respectively, with 5 bases between them. This CDR3 is built from 14 residues. Germline V CDR1 and CDR2: SGHKS, YYEKEE (reference sequence).

The chain joins TRBV6-2 or TRBV6-3 to TRBJ2-1; no clear D gene. The length of the CDR3 is 12 residues. Between the trimmed V and J ends, which lost 2 bases and 5 bases, there was a span of 4 bases. From germline, CDR1 is MNHEY and CDR2 SVGEGT. In DNA form, the CDR3 reads TGTGCCAGCAGTTACCTCCACAATGAGCAGTTCTTC. It is translated as CASSYLHNEQFF.

This clonotype was detected only a few times. The chain uses TRBV4-3 and TRBJ2-2; 10 positions agree with TRBD2. Germline V gene sequence: CDR1 LGHNA, CDR2 YSLEER. CDR3 length equals 18 residues. Trimming removed 0 bases from V and 6 bases from J; junction bases left unmatched: 10. The chain's CDR3 is CASSQEGAGLATPGELFF. In DNA form, the CDR3 reads TGCGCCAGCAGCCAAGAAGGGGCGGGACTAGCGACCCCCGGGGAGCTGTTTTTT.